Presented here are 10 T cell receptor beta chains from one specimen sequenced in a study of cytomegalovirus exposure and HLA in healthy donors (dated by TCRdb to 2016 to 2017). The library was built by means of the immunoSEQ multiplex PCR assay. For the multiplex PCR, a mixture combining 60 forward primers for TCR Vbeta segments and 13 reverse primers for TCR Jbeta segments was used. The table comes from immuneACCESS by way of TCRdb, which keeps in-frame sequences with V and J called. Part of the clones is missing from these tables; in studies checked, under half for an unresolved V gene and the rest for unknown reasons. This sample has a few hundred thousand clones in its table, and 70% to 80% of those were observed once. Together, the top ten hold less than 3% of the sample. The sample comprised PBMCs. Receptor source: a woman aged 55-69 years in good health and CMV-seropositive.

The chain couples TRBV25-1 to TRBJ2-3; D unresolved. The CDR3 loop spans 13 amino acids. The germline V gene encodes CDR1 MGHDK and CDR2 SYGVNS. Trimming took off 3 bases at V and 4 bases at J, with 8 bases between the two ends. This CDR3 is CASSDSRADTQYF. The CDR3 DNA sequence: TGTGCCAGCAGTGATTCACGGGCAGATACGCAGTATTTT.

The rearrangement joins TRBV7-7 to TRBJ2-4; the match to TRBD2 covers 10 bases. Germline CDR1 SSHAT, CDR2 FNYEAQ (reference sequence). The V segment lost 3 bases and the J segment 3 bases; nucleotides outside the gene matches: 5. The CDR3 runs 16 residues. The CDR3 DNA reads TGTGCCAGCAGCTTGCTAGCGGGGGCCGACAAAAACATTCAGTACTTC. Its translation: CASSLLAGADKNIQYF.

The V gene is TRBV6-1, the J gene TRBJ2-1; no firm D call. Trimming left V 10 bases short and J 1 base short, with 14 bases between. The CDR3 contains 14 residues. The germline V gene encodes CDR1 MNHNS and CDR2 SASEGT. CDR3 in DNA: TGTGCCACCCGGCGGTACGGGTCCTACAATGAGCAGTTCTTC. Its protein is CATRRYGSYNEQFF.

The chain joins TRBV28 to TRBJ2-7; tentatively, D is TRBD1 (5 bases). Germline V gene lookup returns CDR1 MDHEN and CDR2 SYDVKM. CDR3 length: 13 residues. Trimming left V 4 bases short and J 6 bases short, with 13 bases between. This chain's CDR3 is CASSSGSTGEQYF. The CDR3 DNA is TGTGCCAGCAGTTCGGGCAGTACAGGCGAGCAGTACTTC.

CDR3 sequence reads: CSGTITNTEAFF. CDR3 DNA: TGCAGCGGAACAATTACGAACACTGAAGCTTTCTTT. J is TRBJ1-1 and V is TRBV29-1; the D is unclear. The CDR3 has 12 amino acids. Per the germline V gene, CDR1 is SQVTM and CDR2 is ANQGSEA. Deletions cut 7 bases from V and 1 base from J, with 10 bases between.

The chain recombines TRBV7-8 with TRBJ2-3; TRBD2 matches at 10 bases. The CDR3 contains 16 residues. V shed 2 bases and J 4 bases; nucleotides not matched to a gene: 6. Germline loops: CDR1 SGHVS, CDR2 FQNEAQ. CDR3 nucleotides: TGTGCCAGCAGCTTAATGCTAGCGGGGGTGGCAGATACGCAGTATTTT. Amino acid sequence: CASSLMLAGVADTQYF.

The chain combines TRBV2 with TRBJ2-7, with 10 bases aligning to TRBD2. The CDR3 spans 16 residues. With 2 bases clipped from V and 6 bases from J, the junction kept 10 bases outside the gene matches. Germline assignment: CDR1 SNHLY and CDR2 FYNNEI. The CDR3 DNA follows: TGTGCCAGCAGTGAACGGCTTAGCGGGGGGCGAAGCGAGCAGTACTTC. Protein: CASSERLSGGRSEQYF.

The chain's CDR3 is CASSLAWGGHEKLFF. The CDR3 nucleotides read TGCGCCAGCAGCTTGGCCTGGGGGGGGCATGAAAAACTGTTTTTT. The V and J genes are TRBV5-1 and TRBJ1-4; possibly TRBD1 for D (6 bases). The germline gives CDR1 SGHRS, CDR2 YFSETQ. The V gene lost 0 bases and the J gene lost 6 bases, with 12 bases spanning the gap. The CDR3 length is 15 residues.

This chain links TRBV29-1 with TRBJ2-3, with D unclear. Trimming removed 1 base at V and 5 bases at J, with 13 bases between. The germline V gene encodes CDR1 SQVTM and CDR2 ANQGSEA. This CDR3 contains 14 residues. CDR3 nucleotides: TGCAGCGTTGAAGTTTCTTGGTCGGGAGATACGCAGTATTTT. Translation gives CSVEVSWSGDTQYF.

The chain joins TRBV30 to TRBJ2-5; 10 bases are a match to TRBD1. The DNA end favors TRBJ2-7, so the J call may be wrong. The CDR3 loop spans 14 amino acids. CDR1 is GTSNPN, CDR2 SVGIG, per germline (reference sequence). In nucleotides, the CDR3 is TGTGCCTCACGAAGGACAGGGGGTTTATACGAGCAGTACTTC. As protein: CASRRTGGLYEQYF.